This TCR beta chain appears in the sequencing data of a study of tumor-infiltrating lymphocytes in primary liver carcinoma. Study at large: All patients had surgically resected primary liver carcinoma.

This clonotype has at least ten counts. The antigen remains unidentified. General study findings and limits: Tumor-adjacent and tumor-blood pairs shared less of their repertoires than tumor region pairs shared.

CDR3 size: 18 residues. Germline assignment: CDR1 LGHNA and CDR2 YNFKEQ. Trimming pared 0 bases from V and 0 bases from J, leaving 12 bases between. From roughly 500 ng total RNA, TCR beta cDNA was generated with a primer in the constant region. The TCR beta library was amplified through three nested multiplex PCR rounds in a modified ARM-PCR procedure. Amplification in the first two PCR rounds was performed using TRBV1-TRBV30 forward primers and a C-beta reverse primer for around 11 cycles each. One entry per CDR3 protein results from TCRdb running MiXCR on the multiplex PCR reads. This sample has approximately 310,000 distinct CDR3 sequences, with 65% found just once. Out of unsorted whole blood came the blood RNA, and germline DNA was extracted as well. Collected before surgery were roughly 4 milliliters of peripheral blood.

The receptor's source is a man aged 35-49 years with primary liver carcinoma and hepatitis B virus infection. V is TRBV4-2 and J is TRBJ2-6; the D gene could be TRBD1 or TRBD2 (5 bases each). Material: peripheral blood. In DNA, the CDR3 is TGTGCCAGCAGCCAAGATGATGGGGGATCCTCTGGGGCCAACGTCCTGACTTTC. Translated: CASSQDDGGSSGANVLTF.